Presented here are 22 T cell receptor beta chains from one specimen sequenced in a study of shared clonotypes between healthy human individuals (dated by TCRdb to about 2020). The library relied on the immunoSEQ multiplex PCR assay. The table was pulled from immuneACCESS by TCRdb, which kept in-frame rearrangements only. Such tables lose some clones; where checked, under half of the loss comes from unresolved V genes, and the rest has no known cause. Counted in this sample were over a million clones; approximately 70% of them appeared once. Approximately 1.5% of the sample belongs to the ten largest clones. The sequenced material came from memory CD4+ T cells sorted from blood. The sample's cell subset or site label, decoded: CD45RA-negative fraction. The receptor source for this set is a man between 18 and 35 years old in good health.

This clone was observed a handful of times. The chain has TRBV5-1 and TRBJ2-3; 11 nucleotides agree with TRBD2. In germline, CDR1 is SGHRS, CDR2 YFSETQ. This CDR3 spans 15 amino acids. The V gene end was trimmed by 0 bases and the J gene end by 4 bases; junction bases not matched to a gene: 1. DNA of the CDR3: TGCGCCAGCAGCTTGGTAGCGGGGGGGCCAGATACGCAGTATTTT. Amino acid sequence: CASSLVAGGPDTQYF.

The chain couples TRBV5-4 to TRBJ1-1; TRBD1 aligns across 8 bases. The CDR3 has 15 residues. Trimming took 4 bases from V and 5 from J; bases not matched to a gene: 10. Germline CDR1 and CDR2: SGHNT and YYREEE (reference sequence). CDR3 in amino acids: CASSPSGDRGTEAFF. CDR3 DNA sequence: TGTGCCAGCAGCCCGTCCGGCGACAGGGGTACTGAAGCTTTCTTT.

About this clone: A far bigger clonotype differs at one base, so this is likely a read error. The sample has other DNA sequences that encode this CDR3 too. The V gene is TRBV13, the J gene TRBJ2-2; D uncertain. CDR1 is PRHDT and CDR2 is FYEKMQ in the germline V gene (reference sequence). This CDR3 is 12 amino acids long. Trimming pared 0 bases from V and 5 bases from J, leaving 1 base between. The CDR3 DNA reads as TGTGCCAGCAGCTTAGGGACCGGGGAGCTGTTTTTT. Encoded protein: CASSLGTGELFF.

This clone was detected once. The V and J genes are TRBV19 and TRBJ2-7; D is perhaps TRBD1 or TRBD2 (6 bases each). This CDR3 has 15 residues. Germline CDR1 LNHDA, CDR2 SQIVND (reference sequence). V gave up 8 bases and J gave up 0 bases, with 17 bases separating them. CDR3 loop: CASRRGASFSYEQYF. CDR3 DNA: TGTGCCAGTCGAAGGGGGGCTAGCTTCTCCTACGAGCAGTACTTC.

With regard to this clone: The identical CDR3 is also encoded by other nucleotide sequences in the sample. The V call is TRBV29-1, the J call TRBJ1-1; no firm D call. V lost 3 bases and J 1 base, leaving 3 bases between the germline ends. The CDR3 contains 11 residues. Looked up from germline, CDR1 is SQVTM and CDR2 is ANQGSEA. CDR3 nucleotides: TGCAGCGTTGAGAGGAACACTGAAGCTTTCTTT. It yields the protein CSVERNTEAFF.

V gene TRBV7-2 combines with J gene TRBJ2-1, with 11 bases fitting TRBD2. This CDR3 has 15 residues. CDR1 is SGHTA and CDR2 is FQGNSA in the germline V gene. Trimming removed 3 bases from V and 8 bases from J; junction bases left unmatched: 6. The CDR3 reads CASSFRLAGSDEQFF. CDR3 coding DNA: TGTGCCAGCAGCTTCCGACTAGCGGGATCAGATGAGCAGTTCTTC.

For this clone: Other DNA sequences in this specimen translate into the identical CDR3. The chain is built from TRBV5-1 and TRBJ2-7; TRBD1 might be the D (6 bases). The CDR3 sequence is 14 residues long. Per the germline V gene, CDR1 is SGHRS and CDR2 is YFSETQ. The V end was cut by 4 bases, the J end by 4 bases, with 15 bases between. As DNA, the CDR3 is TGCGCCAGCAGCCTAGCTCTACAGGGATACGAGCAGTACTTC. Its translation: CASSLALQGYEQYF.

This clone was observed a few times. The chain recombines TRBV4-1 with TRBJ2-5; D unresolved. The CDR3 is 16 amino acids. In germline, CDR1 is MGHRA, CDR2 YSYEKL. Deletions cut 1 base from V and 1 base from J, with 13 bases between. DNA for the CDR3: TGCGCCAGCAGCCAAGCCATGAAACATACCCAAGAGACCCAGTACTTC. This translates into CASSQAMKHTQETQYF.

The chain recombines TRBV19 with TRBJ2-1; the D is unclear. Trimming took off 7 bases at V and 4 bases at J, with 5 bases between the two ends. Germline CDR1 LNHDA, CDR2 SQIVND (reference sequence). CDR3 length: 11 residues. CDR3 loop: CASMDYNEQFF. The CDR3 DNA sequence: TGTGCCAGTATGGATTACAATGAGCAGTTCTTC.

The chain employs TRBV7-9 and TRBJ1-3; possibly TRBD1 for D (5 bases). Germline CDR1 is SEHNR and CDR2 is FQNEAQ (reference sequence). Trimming removed 0 bases from V and 6 bases from J, with 6 bases in between. The CDR3 has 13 residues. CDR3 region: CASSLAGTNTIYF. CDR3 DNA sequence: TGTGCCAGCAGCTTAGCTGGGACAAACACCATATATTTT.

The chain is built from TRBV7-2 and TRBJ2-7; D is tentatively TRBD1 or TRBD2 (5 bases each). In germline, CDR1 is SGHTA, CDR2 FQGNSA. V lost 7 bases and J 4 bases, leaving 14 bases between the germline ends. CDR3 length: 13 residues. CDR3 DNA sequence: TGTGCCAGCAACTCCGGGACGGTATACGAGCAGTACTTC. This translates into CASNSGTVYEQYF.

This chain joins TRBV18 and TRBJ1-3; D gene ambiguous. There are 14 residues in the CDR3. Germline lookup yields CDR1 KGHSH and CDR2 LQKENI. V lost 3 bases and J lost 0, with 6 bases in between. The CDR3 bases are TGTGCCAGCTCACCCGACGGCTCTGGAAACACCATATATTTT. This sequence encodes CASSPDGSGNTIYF.

This clone was found a few times. The rearrangement links TRBV7-9 to TRBJ2-2; D might be TRBD2 (5 bases). From germline, CDR1 is SEHNR and CDR2 FQNEAQ (reference sequence). The CDR3 consists of 15 residues. V was shortened by 5 bases and J by 0 bases, with 10 bases between the two germline ends. The CDR3 loop is CASSAGLTNTGELFF. CDR3 nucleotide sequence: TGTGCCAGCAGCGCGGGCCTTACGAACACCGGGGAGCTGTTTTTT.

This clone was found once. V gene TRBV5-6 combines with J gene TRBJ1-4; D perhaps matches TRBD1 (5 bases). Germline V gene lookup returns CDR1 SGHDT and CDR2 YYEEEE. Trimming left V 1 base short and J 8 bases short, with 12 bases between. The CDR3 has 14 residues. This CDR3 reads CASSLPGNREKLFF. In DNA, the CDR3 is TGTGCCAGCAGCTTGCCAGGGAATCGAGAAAAACTGTTTTTT.

The chain's CDR3 is CASSPSFGSGSTDTQYF. The CDR3 DNA is TGTGCCAGCAGCCCATCATTCGGAAGCGGGAGCACAGATACGCAGTATTTT. This chain joins TRBV11-3 and TRBJ2-3; maybe TRBD2 (6 bases). Germline V lookup: CDR1 SGHNT, CDR2 YENEEA. This CDR3 spans 17 amino acids. V lost 5 bases to trimming and J lost 0 bases, with 18 bases between them.

This clone has only a few counts. The chain links TRBV9 to TRBJ1-6; no reliable D call. Germline V gene data show CDR1 as SGDLS and CDR2 as YYNGEE. The CDR3 is made up of 14 amino acids. V was pared by 2 bases and J by 7 bases, with 10 bases between. Here the CDR3 DNA reads TGTGCCAGCAGCGTCGGGGTGAACAATTCACCCCTCCACTTT. Translation: CASSVGVNNSPLHF.

This clone was counted ten times or more. The sample contains more than one DNA sequence encoding this CDR3. CDR3 sequence: CASRRGGTDTQYF. The CDR3 coding sequence is TGTGCCAGCAGACGGGGGGGCACAGATACGCAGTATTTT. The rearrangement joins TRBV27 to TRBJ2-3, with 7 bases matching TRBD2. CDR3 size: 13 residues. V shed 6 bases, J shed 1 base, and the junction held 1 base outside the gene matches. Germline CDR1 is MNHEY and CDR2 is SMNVEV (reference sequence).

The J gene is TRBJ1-3, the V gene TRBV5-8; 9 nucleotides agree with TRBD1. Trimming cost V 6 bases and J 7 bases; bases outside gene matches: 5. CDR1 and CDR2 from the germline V gene are SGHTS and YDEGEE. The CDR3 length is 13 residues. Written as DNA, the CDR3 is TGTGCCAGCAAGGGGACAGGGATCAACACCATATATTTT. This sequence encodes CASKGTGINTIYF.

The V gene is TRBV28, the J gene TRBJ1-2, with TRBD1 identical over 12 bases. The J segment lost 2 bases and the V segment lost 2 bases, leaving 3 bases of the junction unmatched. CDR1 is MDHEN, CDR2 SYDVKM, per germline. The length of the CDR3 is 16 residues. The DNA of the CDR3 is TGTGCCAGCAGTTTAGGGACAGGGGGCGCGAACTATGGCTACACCTTC. It codes for CASSLGTGGANYGYTF.

V is TRBV19 and J is TRBJ2-7; possibly TRBD1 for D (6 bases). Germline assignment: CDR1 LNHDA and CDR2 SQIVND (reference sequence). Trimming took 5 bases from V and 2 from J, leaving 16 bases between them. CDR3 length: 15 residues. The CDR3 spells CASSGNDRSAYEQYF. The CDR3 DNA is TGTGCCAGTAGTGGGAACGACAGGAGCGCCTACGAGCAGTACTTC.

This clone was recorded a few times. This chain joins TRBV5-5 and TRBJ1-3, with D maybe TRBD1 (6 bases). The CDR3 sequence is 14 residues long. Trimming shortened V by 6 bases and J by 2 bases, and 12 bases separated the two germline ends. Germline assignment: CDR1 SGHKS and CDR2 YYEKEE (reference sequence). CDR3 bases: TGTGCCAGCACCACGGGGGCGGCTGGAAACACCATATATTTT. It is translated as CASTTGAAGNTIYF.

This chain joins TRBV5-1 and TRBJ1-4, with D possibly TRBD1 on 5 matching bases. The CDR3 loop spans 15 amino acids. Trimming pared 2 bases from V and 7 bases from J, leaving 15 bases between. Germline assignment: CDR1 SGHRS and CDR2 YFSETQ. The CDR3, as DNA: TGCGCCAGCAGCTTAGGTCCGACAACAGGTGAAAAACTGTTTTTT. This encodes CASSLGPTTGEKLFF.